Following are 13 T cell receptor beta chains from one sample sequenced in a study of response to subunit inactivated influenza vaccine. A single record per CDR3 protein comes from TCRdb applying MiXCR to the RT-PCR reads. Of approximately 520,000 distinct CDR3 sequences listed, over 25% are singletons. Sequenced material: CD4+ T cells sorted from PBMCs, taken 4 to 6 days after vaccination. All receptors derive from a man between 50 and 59 years old who received an inactivated influenza vaccine.

V is TRBV29-1 and J is TRBJ1-4; D remains unclear. Trimming stripped 3 bases from V and 5 bases from J, with 4 bases between. The length of the CDR3 is 11 residues. From germline, CDR1 is SQVTM and CDR2 ANQGSEA. The CDR3 DNA reads as TGCAGCGTTGACCTAAATGAAAAACTGTTTTTT. Translation gives CSVDLNEKLFF. The full variable domain, its missing parts supplied by reference TRBV29-1 and TRBJ1-4, is SAVISQKPSRDICQRGTSLTIQCQVDSQVTMMFWYRQQPGQSLTLIATANQGSEATYESGFVIDKFPISRPNLTFSTLTVSNMSPEDSSIYLCSVDLNEKLFFGSGTQLSVL.

The V call is TRBV30, the J call TRBJ1-1, with 10 bases identical to TRBD1. Trimming cost V 5 bases and J 1 base; bases outside gene matches: 1. This CDR3 comprises 13 residues. The germline V gene encodes CDR1 GTSNPN and CDR2 SVGIG (reference sequence). The CDR3 region has the DNA TGTGCCTGGGGGACAGGGGCGAACACTGAAGCTTTCTTT. Its protein is CAWGTGANTEAFF. Supplemented by reference TRBV30 and TRBJ1-1, the full variable domain reads SQTIHQWPATLVQPVGSPLSLECTVEGTSNPNLYWYRQAAGRGLQLLFYSVGIGQISSEVPQNLSASRPQDRQFILSSKKLLLSDSGFYLCAWGTGANTEAFFGQGTRLTVV.

This clonotype was counted only a few times. The rearrangement uses TRBV7-2 and TRBJ2-7; D is undetermined. Looked up from germline, CDR1 is SGHTA and CDR2 is FQGNSA. Between the trimmed V and J ends, which lost 1 base and 2 bases, there was a span of 12 bases. The CDR3 loop spans 15 amino acids. The CDR3 loop reads CASSLVAKATYEQYF. Written as DNA, the CDR3 is TGTGCCAGCAGCTTAGTGGCGAAGGCTACCTACGAGCAGTACTTC.

This clonotype has a handful of counts. The chain recombines TRBV12-3 or TRBV12-4 with TRBJ1-6, with no clear D. This CDR3 is built from 15 residues. V was shortened by 5 bases and J by 6 bases, with 14 bases between the two germline ends. CDR3 nucleotide sequence: TGTGCCAGCAGTCTTACCTGGACCAGTAATTCACCCCTCCACTTT. Protein product: CASSLTWTSNSPLHF.

The chain couples TRBV3-1 to TRBJ2-2; D may be TRBD2 (5 bases). Germline CDR1 and CDR2: LGHDT and YNNKEL (reference sequence). This CDR3 is 16 amino acids long. V lost 0 bases to trimming and J lost 7 bases, with 15 bases between them. The CDR3 reads CASSQERLREGGELFF. Written as DNA, the CDR3 is TGTGCCAGCAGCCAAGAAAGGCTTCGAGAGGGCGGGGAGCTGTTTTTT.

The chain carries TRBV7-2 and TRBJ2-1; 8 nucleotides align to TRBD1. Trimming took 3 bases from V and 6 from J; bases not matched to a gene: 7. CDR3 length: 15 amino acids. Germline CDR1 reads SGHTA; CDR2 reads FQGNSA. As DNA, the CDR3 is TGTGCCAGCAGCTTGACAAGGACAGGGTTCAATGAGCAGTTCTTC. Translation gives CASSLTRTGFNEQFF.

This clonotype turned up a few times. The chain links TRBV29-1 to TRBJ2-3; D perhaps matches TRBD1 (6 bases). The germline V and J ends were trimmed by 3 bases and 6 bases, with 10 bases remaining between them. Germline CDR1 is SQVTM and CDR2 is ANQGSEA. The CDR3 contains 12 residues. CDR3 DNA sequence: TGCAGCGTTGATAGGGGGACGGATACGCAGTATTTT. Protein product: CSVDRGTDTQYF.

This clonotype appeared a few times. CDR3 coding DNA: TGCAGCCCCGGGATCTCGGGAAACTACGAGCAGTACTTC. It is translated as CSPGISGNYEQYF. The J gene is TRBJ2-7, the V gene TRBV29-1, with a weak D call TRBD2 (5 bases). The CDR3 is made up of 13 amino acids. Trimming stripped 8 bases from V and 3 bases from J, with 17 bases between. Per germline, CDR1 SQVTM and CDR2 ANQGSEA.

This clonotype was picked up a small number of times. J is TRBJ1-2 and V is TRBV12-3 or TRBV12-4; D is unclear. This CDR3 comprises 14 residues. Trimming shortened V by 2 bases and J by 6 bases, and 13 bases separated the two germline ends. DNA for the CDR3: TGTGCCAGCAGTTTAACAGTTGGTGTAAATGGCTACACCTTC. Translation: CASSLTVGVNGYTF.

This clonotype was seen more than once but under ten times. This chain joins TRBV28 and TRBJ2-7, with TRBD2 identical over 8 bases. The CDR3 has 16 residues. CDR1 and CDR2 from the germline V gene are MDHEN and SYDVKM. J lost 2 bases, V lost 2 bases, and 8 bases had no gene match. The DNA of the CDR3 is TGTGCCAGCAGTTTAGACCTAGCGGGTCTAACCTACGAGCAGTACTTC. Translated: CASSLDLAGLTYEQYF.

This clonotype occurred a few times. The chain uses TRBV20-1 and TRBJ2-7; D is possibly TRBD1 or TRBD2 (5 bases each). The V gene lost 1 base and the J gene lost 2 bases, with 12 bases spanning the gap. CDR1 and CDR2 (germline): DFQATT, SNEGSKA (reference sequence). The CDR3 loop spans 14 amino acids. The CDR3 region has the DNA TGCAGTGCTAGAGTCCGGGACGGAACCTACGAGCAGTACTTC. Translated, it gives CSARVRDGTYEQYF.

This clonotype occurred a few times. V gene TRBV25-1 combines with J gene TRBJ2-7; D gene ambiguous. CDR3 size: 14 residues. Germline assignment: CDR1 MGHDK and CDR2 SYGVNS. Trimming removed 1 base from V and 4 bases from J, with 11 bases in between. The CDR3 spells CASSESGRIYEQYF. CDR3 nucleotide sequence: TGTGCCAGCAGTGAATCTGGCAGGATTTACGAGCAGTACTTC.

The J gene is TRBJ2-7, the V gene TRBV20-1; D uncertain. Deletions cut 3 bases from V and 1 base from J, with 16 bases between. Germline V lookup: CDR1 DFQATT, CDR2 SNEGSKA (reference sequence). The CDR3 length is 15 residues. In DNA form, the CDR3 reads TGCAGTGCTAGTGAACACCTGATTGATTCCTACGAGCAGTACTTC. Protein sequence: CSASEHLIDSYEQYF.